These 23 T cell receptor beta chains share one sample of origin, sequenced in a study of human T cells and chemical hapten exposure (dated by TCRdb to about 2021). The time point label, as the study defines it: patch test 2, 6 weeks after DPC sensitization. The intended sense of this specimen's treatment or condition label: therapeutic diphenylcyclopropenone sensitization with weekly scalp DPC. Library construction relied on RACE. Sequencing was carried out with a NextSeq 500. Starting from the raw public reads, TCRdb applied fastp trimming at Q25, assembled clones with MiXCR and retained in-frame beta chains. Entries that share a CDR3 protein sequence are merged under the most common genes and DNA. This sample gives approximately 87,000 distinct CDR3 sequences in total; approximately 10% of them show up just once. The ten biggest clones cover around 3% of the sample. The sequences come from whole blood, collected in connection with sensitization to the hapten diphenylcyclopropenone (DPC). Receptors were obtained from a middle-aged woman with alopecia areata. Some clones in this sample may be carry-over from other donors' samples.

This clonotype was seen at least ten times. The rearrangement joins TRBV6-1 to TRBJ2-1, with D possibly being TRBD1 or TRBD2 (5 bases each). The V end was cut by 6 bases, the J end by 9 bases, with 15 bases between. Germline values: CDR1 MNHNS, CDR2 SASEGT. The CDR3 runs 13 residues. The CDR3, as DNA: TGTGCCAGCAGGCCCGAAAAGGGACGTGAGCAGTTCTTC. It codes for CASRPEKGREQFF.

As to this clonotype: One end of the junction varies from germline; a read error may be responsible. V is TRBV14 and J is TRBJ1-4; 9 nucleotides match TRBD1. Germline CDR1 reads SGHDN; CDR2 reads FVKESK. This CDR3 has 16 residues. The CDR3 reads CGSSQGPGQGREKLFF. The CDR3 DNA follows: TGTGGCAGCAGCCAAGGACCGGGACAGGGTCGTGAAAAACTGTTTTTT.

This clonotype was observed at least ten times. In nucleotides, the CDR3 is TGTGCCAGCAGCAACAGTCGGTCGGGGGATACGCAGTATTTT. This codes for CASSNSRSGDTQYF. This chain uses TRBV21-1 with TRBJ2-3. TRBV21-1 is shown as a pseudogene. The CDR3 spans 14 residues.

This clonotype was picked up a small number of times. The chain couples TRBV28 to TRBJ1-4; D unresolved. Germline V CDR1 and CDR2: MDHEN, SYDVKM. The CDR3 loop spans 10 amino acids. With 5 bases removed from V and 8 bases from J, the gap between germline ends came to 3 bases. CDR3 nucleotide sequence: TGTGCCAGCAGTGCCGAAAAACTGTTTTTT. This gives the protein CASSAEKLFF.

This clonotype was picked up a small number of times. This sequence joins TRBV20-1 and TRBJ1-1; perhaps TRBD1 as D (5 bases). V was cut by 3 bases and J by 2 bases, with 13 bases left in between. Germline CDR1 DFQATT, CDR2 SNEGSKA (reference sequence). This CDR3 has 14 residues. The CDR3 DNA reads as TGCAGTGCTAGGGGTCCAGGGATCAACACTGAAGCTTTCTTT. It translates to CSARGPGINTEAFF.

This clonotype has ten or more counts. The chain uses TRBV20-1 and TRBJ2-7; no firm D call. Trimming pared 6 bases from V and 0 bases from J, leaving 18 bases between. Germline V CDR1 and CDR2: DFQATT, SNEGSKA (reference sequence). This CDR3 region has 15 residues. The CDR3, as DNA: TGCAGTGCCCATAGTCACATTTGGAGCTCCTACGAGCAGTACTTC. It codes for CSAHSHIWSSYEQYF.

This chain joins TRBV2 and TRBJ2-5, with TRBD2 matching over 10 bases. J was trimmed by 4 bases and V by 2 bases; bases with no gene match: 10. This CDR3 spans 17 amino acids. The germline gives CDR1 SNHLY, CDR2 FYNNEI. The CDR3 loop is CASSENGLAGVGETQYF. CDR3 sequence (DNA): TGTGCCAGCAGTGAAAATGGCCTAGCGGGGGTGGGAGAGACCCAGTACTTC.

In this sample, this clonotype turned up a few times. V is TRBV6-5 and J is TRBJ1-1, with D tentatively TRBD1 (5 bases). The CDR3 is 13 residues long. The germline V and J ends were trimmed by 3 bases and 7 bases, with 12 bases remaining between them. CDR1 is MNHEY, CDR2 SVGAGI, per germline. CDR3 amino acids: CASSYSTAREAFF. The CDR3 nucleotides are TGTGCCAGCAGTTATTCGACAGCCCGTGAAGCTTTCTTT.

The chain recombines TRBV7-9 with TRBJ2-5; 7 bases line up with TRBD2. This CDR3 contains 15 residues. With V trimmed by 5 bases and J by 5 bases, 11 bases remained unmatched. The germline CDR1 and CDR2 sequences are SEHNR and FQNEAQ (reference sequence). The CDR3 region has the DNA TGTGCCAGCAGCGGGGCGGCGGGAGAAAGGGAGACCCAGTACTTC. Amino acids: CASSGAAGERETQYF.

This clonotype has more than one count but fewer than ten. The chain is built from TRBV20-1 and TRBJ2-1; D remains ambiguous. V shed 5 bases and J shed 1 base, with 15 bases lying between them. The CDR3 sequence is 15 residues long. Germline loops: CDR1 DFQATT, CDR2 SNEGSKA (reference sequence). CDR3 in amino acids: CSAVNSLGSYNEQFF. The CDR3 nucleotides read TGCAGTGCTGTAAACAGCCTCGGGTCCTACAATGAGCAGTTCTTC.

This clonotype was found many times. The V gene is TRBV7-3, the J gene TRBJ2-1; tentatively, D is TRBD2 (6 bases). This CDR3 is built from 15 residues. The V end lost 5 bases, the J end lost 0 bases, and 11 bases lay between the germline ends. Per germline, CDR1 SGHTA and CDR2 FQGTGA. The CDR3 DNA follows: TGTGCCAGCAGCCAGGGACTGTCCTCCTACAATGAGCAGTTCTTC. This codes for CASSQGLSSYNEQFF.

The J gene is TRBJ2-6, the V gene TRBV2; 8 bases are shared with TRBD1. Germline V gene data show CDR1 as SNHLY and CDR2 as FYNNEI. The CDR3 has 20 amino acids. V was pared by 4 bases and J by 0 bases, with 14 bases of the junction left unmatched. The CDR3 DNA reads TGTGCCAGCAGTGCCCGACAGGGGAAAAAGTCATCCTCTGGGGCCAACGTCCTGACTTTC. Translated: CASSARQGKKSSSGANVLTF.

This clonotype was counted at least ten times. The V call is TRBV20-1, the J call TRBJ2-7; tentatively, D is TRBD2 (6 bases). The CDR3 loop spans 13 amino acids. Germline assignment: CDR1 DFQATT and CDR2 SNEGSKA (reference sequence). V lost 6 bases to trimming and J lost 7 bases, with 19 bases between them. CDR3 bases: TGCAGTGCAAAGACGCATGAGGGGAGGGAGCAGTACTTC. This gives the protein CSAKTHEGREQYF.

Ten or more counts support this clonotype. The chain uses TRBV12-3 or TRBV12-4 and TRBJ2-3; the match to TRBD2 covers 9 bases. V lost 5 bases and J lost 1; bases outside the gene matches: 7. This CDR3 contains 16 residues. The CDR3 protein is CASSPSRLAGTDTQYF. The DNA of the CDR3 is TGTGCCAGCAGTCCAAGTCGACTAGCGGGCACAGATACGCAGTATTTT.

This clonotype was detected only a few times. In DNA, the CDR3 is TGCAGCGCCATGACTAGCCGGGAGACCCAGTACTTC. Protein product: CSAMTSRETQYF. This chain uses TRBV29-1 with TRBJ2-5; 7 bases fit TRBD2. The CDR3 totals 12 residues. Germline-derived CDR1 and CDR2 are SQVTM and ANQGSEA. The V and J ends lost 7 bases and 5 bases, in that order; junction bases with no gene match: 7.

This clonotype showed up just a few times. This chain uses TRBV9 with TRBJ1-5; 11 positions agree with TRBD1. V lost 6 bases, J lost 5 bases, and 10 bases stayed unmatched. The CDR3 is 16 residues long. CDR1 and CDR2 (germline): SGDLS, YYNGEE. CDR3 amino acids: CASIPPPGQGDQPQHF. The CDR3 DNA is TGTGCCAGCATCCCGCCTCCGGGACAGGGGGATCAGCCCCAGCATTTT.

This clonotype was recorded many times. The chain recombines TRBV4-3 with TRBJ1-6; unclear D gene. Germline-derived CDR1 and CDR2 are LGHNA and YSLEER. Trimming shortened V by 3 bases and J by 3 bases, and 6 bases separated the two germline ends. The CDR3 is made up of 14 amino acids. CDR3 sequence (DNA): TGCGCCAGCAGCCAGTACAGCTATAATTCACCCCTCCACTTT. It encodes CASSQYSYNSPLHF.

This clonotype was observed a few times. The chain couples TRBV9 to TRBJ2-1, with D hard to call. Germline loops: CDR1 SGDLS, CDR2 YYNGEE. The CDR3 is made up of 13 amino acids. V was trimmed by 4 bases and J by 8 bases, leaving 13 bases between them. The CDR3 reads CASSSRIGDEQFF. Written as DNA, the CDR3 is TGTGCCAGCAGCTCCCGGATTGGGGATGAGCAGTTCTTC.

Only a few counts were recorded for this clonotype. The V call is TRBV6-5, the J call TRBJ1-1, with D possibly matching TRBD1 (6 bases). Germline values: CDR1 MNHEY, CDR2 SVGAGI. This CDR3 is 11 amino acids long. V was cut by 8 bases and J by 4 bases, with 8 bases left in between. CDR3 DNA: TGTGCCAGCGAGGGGGGCACTGAAGCTTTCTTT. Translation: CASEGGTEAFF.

CDR3 residues: CASLHGRNNYGYTF. The CDR3 DNA reads TGTGCCAGCCTACACGGACGGAATAACTATGGCTACACCTTC. The chain employs TRBV5-5 and TRBJ1-2; D gene unclear. The germline gives CDR1 SGHKS, CDR2 YYEKEE (reference sequence). CDR3 length: 14 amino acids. Trimming shortened V by 7 bases and J by 1 base, and 14 bases separated the two germline ends.

This clonotype was observed a handful of times. This chain uses TRBV29-1 with TRBJ2-1; D gene unclear. CDR3 length: 11 residues. V was shortened by 7 bases and J by 8 bases, with 12 bases between the two germline ends. Germline-derived CDR1 and CDR2 are SQVTM and ANQGSEA. CDR3 in DNA: TGCAGCGCCAACTTCATCGATGAGCAGTTCTTC. This codes for CSANFIDEQFF.

Many counts were recorded for this clonotype. The chain is built from TRBV30 and TRBJ2-7; 9 bases are a match to TRBD1. Germline V gene sequence: CDR1 GTSNPN, CDR2 SVGIG (reference sequence). V shed 7 bases and J 5 bases; nucleotides not matched to a gene: 9. CDR3 size: 13 residues. The CDR3 coding sequence is TGTGCCTCCTCCGGGACAGGGACTAACGAGCAGTACTTC. This encodes CASSGTGTNEQYF.

This clonotype was seen ten or more times. The chain joins TRBV4-3 to TRBJ2-4, with TRBD2 matching 15 bases. The V and J ends lost 1 base and 0 bases, in that order; junction bases with no gene match: 4. The CDR3 spans 19 residues. Germline V gene data show CDR1 as LGHNA and CDR2 as YSLEER. CDR3 coding DNA: TGCGCCAGCAGCCAAGCCGGACTAGCGGGGGGGCTAGCCAAAAACATTCAGTACTTC. It codes for CASSQAGLAGGLAKNIQYF.